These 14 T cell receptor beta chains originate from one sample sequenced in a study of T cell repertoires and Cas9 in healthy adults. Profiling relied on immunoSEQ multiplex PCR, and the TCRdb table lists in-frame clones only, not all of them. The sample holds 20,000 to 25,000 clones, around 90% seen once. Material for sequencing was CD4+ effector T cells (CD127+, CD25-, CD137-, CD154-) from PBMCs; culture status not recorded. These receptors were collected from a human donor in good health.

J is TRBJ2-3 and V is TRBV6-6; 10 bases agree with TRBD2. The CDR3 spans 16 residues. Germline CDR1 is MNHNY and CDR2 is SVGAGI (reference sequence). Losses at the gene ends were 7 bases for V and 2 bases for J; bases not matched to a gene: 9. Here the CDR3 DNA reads TGTGCCAGCACCCAAAATAGCGGGGGGCACACAGATACGCAGTATTTT. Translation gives CASTQNSGGHTDTQYF.

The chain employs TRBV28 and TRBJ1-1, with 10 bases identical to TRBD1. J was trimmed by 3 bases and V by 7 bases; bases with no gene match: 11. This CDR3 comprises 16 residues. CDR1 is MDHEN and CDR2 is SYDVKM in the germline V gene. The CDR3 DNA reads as TGTGCCAGCAAAGAAGTTCGGACAGGGGGATACACTGAAGCTTTCTTT. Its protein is CASKEVRTGGYTEAFF. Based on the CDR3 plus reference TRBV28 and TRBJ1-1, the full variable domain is DVKVTQSSRYLVKRTGEKVFLECVQDMDHENMFWYRQDPGLGLRLIYFSYDVKMKEKGDIPEGYSVSREKKERFSLILESASTNQTSMYLCASKEVRTGGYTEAFFGQGTRLTVV.

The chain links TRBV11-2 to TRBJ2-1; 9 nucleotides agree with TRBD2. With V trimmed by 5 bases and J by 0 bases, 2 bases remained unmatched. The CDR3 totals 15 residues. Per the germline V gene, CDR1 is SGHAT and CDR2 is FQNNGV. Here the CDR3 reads CASSLSGSSYNEQFF. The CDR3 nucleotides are TGTGCCAGCAGCCTTAGCGGGAGCTCCTACAATGAGCAGTTCTTC.

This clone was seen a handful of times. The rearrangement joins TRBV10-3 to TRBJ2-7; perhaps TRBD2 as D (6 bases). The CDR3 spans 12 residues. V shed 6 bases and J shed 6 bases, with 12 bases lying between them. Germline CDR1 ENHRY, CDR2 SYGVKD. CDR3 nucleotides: TGTGCCATCAGAAGGCAGGGAGGCGAGCAGTACTTC. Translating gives CAIRRQGGEQYF.

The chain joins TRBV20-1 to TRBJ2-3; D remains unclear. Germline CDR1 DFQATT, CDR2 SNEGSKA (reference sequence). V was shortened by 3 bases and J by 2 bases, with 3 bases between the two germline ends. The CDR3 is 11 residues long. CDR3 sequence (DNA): TGCAGTGCTAGTCCCACAGATACGCAGTATTTT. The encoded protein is CSASPTDTQYF.

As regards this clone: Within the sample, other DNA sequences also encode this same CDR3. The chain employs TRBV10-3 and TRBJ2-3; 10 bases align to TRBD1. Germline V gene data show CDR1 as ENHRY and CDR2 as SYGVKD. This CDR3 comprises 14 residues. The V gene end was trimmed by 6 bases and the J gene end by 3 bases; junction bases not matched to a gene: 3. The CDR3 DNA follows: TGTGCCATCAGCGGGGACAGGGGTACAGATACGCAGTATTTT. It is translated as CAISGDRGTDTQYF.

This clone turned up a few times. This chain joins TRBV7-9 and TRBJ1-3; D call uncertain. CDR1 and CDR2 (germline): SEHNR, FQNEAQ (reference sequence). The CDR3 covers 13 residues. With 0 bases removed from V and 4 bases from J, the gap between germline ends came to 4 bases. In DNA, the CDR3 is TGTGCCAGCAGCTTAGCGGGGGGAAACACCATATATTTT. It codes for CASSLAGGNTIYF. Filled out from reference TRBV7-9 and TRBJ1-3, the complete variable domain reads DTGVSQNPRHKITKRGQNVTFRCDPISEHNRLYWYRQTLGQGPEFLTYFQNEAQLEKSRLLSDRFSAERPKGSFSTLEIQRTEQGDSAMYLCASSLAGGNTIYFGEGSWLTVV.

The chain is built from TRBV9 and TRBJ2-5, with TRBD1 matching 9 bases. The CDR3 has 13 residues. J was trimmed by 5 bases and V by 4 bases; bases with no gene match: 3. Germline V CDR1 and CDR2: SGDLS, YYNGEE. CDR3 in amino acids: CASSNDRGETQYF. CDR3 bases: TGTGCCAGCAGCAACGACAGGGGGGAGACCCAGTACTTC.

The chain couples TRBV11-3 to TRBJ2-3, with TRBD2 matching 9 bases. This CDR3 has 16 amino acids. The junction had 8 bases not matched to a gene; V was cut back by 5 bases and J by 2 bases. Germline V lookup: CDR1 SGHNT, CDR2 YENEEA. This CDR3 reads CASSASTSGSTDTQYF. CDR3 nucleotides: TGTGCCAGCAGCGCCTCGACTAGCGGATCCACAGATACGCAGTATTTT.

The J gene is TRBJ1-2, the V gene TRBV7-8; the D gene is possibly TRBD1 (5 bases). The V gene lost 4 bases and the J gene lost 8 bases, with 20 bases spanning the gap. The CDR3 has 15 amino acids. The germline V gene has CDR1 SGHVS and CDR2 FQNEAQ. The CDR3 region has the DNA TGTGCCAGCAGCTCAACCAGGGAAAGTGTGGGAGGCTACACCTTC. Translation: CASSSTRESVGGYTF.

CDR3 nucleotide sequence: TGTGCCAGTAGTTTGGACAGGGGGCTCGGTGGGACCCAGTACTTC. It yields the protein CASSLDRGLGGTQYF. This chain links TRBV19 with TRBJ2-5, with 11 bases lining up with TRBD1. Germline-derived CDR1 and CDR2 are LNHDA and SQIVND (reference sequence). After removal of 5 bases from V and 7 bases from J, the junction contained 9 bases not matched to a gene. The CDR3 extends over 15 amino acids.

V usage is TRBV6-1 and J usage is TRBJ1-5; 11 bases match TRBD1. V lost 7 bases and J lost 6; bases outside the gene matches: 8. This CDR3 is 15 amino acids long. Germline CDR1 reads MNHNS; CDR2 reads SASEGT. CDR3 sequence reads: CASNGQGALGQPQHF. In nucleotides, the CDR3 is TGTGCCAGCAATGGACAGGGGGCTTTGGGTCAGCCCCAGCATTTT.

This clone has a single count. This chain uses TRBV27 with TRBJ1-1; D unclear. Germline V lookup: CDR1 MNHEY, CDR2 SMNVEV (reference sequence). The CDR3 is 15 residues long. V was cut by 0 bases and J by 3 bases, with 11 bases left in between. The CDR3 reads CASSLSRVTDTEAFF. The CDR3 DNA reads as TGTGCCAGCAGTTTATCTAGGGTAACGGACACTGAAGCTTTCTTT.

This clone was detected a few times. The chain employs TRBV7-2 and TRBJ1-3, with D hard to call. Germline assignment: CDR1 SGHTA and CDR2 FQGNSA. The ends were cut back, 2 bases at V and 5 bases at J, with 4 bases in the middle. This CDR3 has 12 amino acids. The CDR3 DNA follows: TGTGCCAGCAGCTTACTTAGAAACACCATATATTTT. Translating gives CASSLLRNTIYF.